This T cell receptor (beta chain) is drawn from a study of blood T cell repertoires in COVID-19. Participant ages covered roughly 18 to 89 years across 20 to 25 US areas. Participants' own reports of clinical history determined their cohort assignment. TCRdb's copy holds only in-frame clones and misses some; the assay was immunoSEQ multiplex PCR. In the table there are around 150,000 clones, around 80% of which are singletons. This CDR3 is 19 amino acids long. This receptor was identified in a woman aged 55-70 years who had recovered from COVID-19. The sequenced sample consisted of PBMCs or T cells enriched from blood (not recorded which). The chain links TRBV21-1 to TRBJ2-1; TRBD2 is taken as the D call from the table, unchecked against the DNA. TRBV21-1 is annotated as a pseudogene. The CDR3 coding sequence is TGTGCCAGCAGCAAAGAATACGGGACTAGCGGGGGGGTTAATAATGAGCAGTTCTTC. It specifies CASSKEYGTSGGVNNEQFF.